Presented here are 23 T cell receptor beta chains from one specimen sequenced in a study of human T cells and chemical hapten exposure. TCRdb fed the RACE reads into MiXCR, producing one record per CDR3 protein. The sample holds roughly 360,000 distinct CDR3 sequences; roughly 4.8% are singletons and the top ten take 2% to 2.5%. The time point was: patch test 1, 2 weeks after DPC sensitization. The sample's treatment: therapeutic diphenylcyclopropenone sensitization with weekly scalp DPC. Sequencing used whole blood, obtained in connection with sensitization to the hapten diphenylcyclopropenone (DPC). Receptors were obtained from a woman between 45 and 65 years old with alopecia areata. Some clones in this sample may be carry-over from other donors' samples.

This clonotype showed up just a few times. CDR3 region: CASSHPGGGSYEQYF. CDR3 in DNA: TGCGCCAGCAGCCACCCAGGCGGGGGAAGCTACGAGCAGTACTTC. This sequence joins TRBV4-1 and TRBJ2-7; 7 nucleotides line up with TRBD2. Germline trimming cut 3 bases from V and 3 bases from J; bases unmatched to any gene: 8. Germline V gene lookup returns CDR1 MGHRA and CDR2 YSYEKL. The CDR3 loop spans 15 amino acids.

This clonotype occurred many times. This chain joins TRBV12-3 or TRBV12-4 and TRBJ1-1, with 7 bases that match TRBD1. The CDR3 loop spans 12 amino acids. With V trimmed by 11 bases and J by 5 bases, 8 bases remained unmatched. In nucleotides, the CDR3 is TGTGCCTTGGGGTCAGGGGGGACTGAAGCTTTCTTT. Its translation is CALGSGGTEAFF.

The CDR3 nucleotides are TGTGCCAGCAGCTTTCGCATCGACTTCACAGATACGCAGTATTTT. Translating gives CASSFRIDFTDTQYF. V is TRBV7-6 and J is TRBJ2-3; D ambiguous. In germline, CDR1 is SGHVS, CDR2 FNYEAQ. Between the trimmed V and J ends, which lost 3 bases and 2 bases, there was a span of 12 bases. The CDR3 covers 15 residues.

The genes are TRBV10-3 and TRBJ2-7; possibly TRBD2 for D (6 bases). Germline CDR1 reads ENHRY; CDR2 reads SYGVKD. The length of the CDR3 is 12 residues. Deletions cut 3 bases from V and 6 bases from J, with 9 bases between. In nucleotides, the CDR3 is TGTGCCATCAGTGAATGGAGGGGCGAGCAGTACTTC. As protein: CAISEWRGEQYF.

This clonotype was seen at least ten times. The V and J genes are TRBV20-1 and TRBJ1-6, with TRBD1 matching 10 bases. The CDR3 has 15 residues. Germline V gives CDR1 DFQATT, CDR2 SNEGSKA (reference sequence). V lost 5 bases and J lost 7; bases outside the gene matches: 8. The CDR3: CSAQTGGQENSPLHF. For the CDR3, the DNA is TGCAGTGCTCAGACAGGGGGCCAGGAAAATTCACCCCTCCACTTT.

The table lists this clonotype with a few counts. The chain has TRBV7-9 and TRBJ1-5; TRBD1 is a possible D gene (6 bases). The germline V and J ends were trimmed by 4 bases and 0 bases, with 10 bases remaining between them. The CDR3 covers 15 residues. The V gene's germline CDR1 is SEHNR and CDR2 FQNEAQ (reference sequence). CDR3 DNA sequence: TGTGCCAGCAGCTGGGGGGCGAATAGCAATCAGCCCCAGCATTTT. Its protein is CASSWGANSNQPQHF.

This clonotype appeared a few times. This chain joins TRBV7-2 and TRBJ2-3; TRBD2 aligns across 10 bases. V lost 1 base, J lost 2 bases, and 12 bases stayed unmatched. There are 19 residues in the CDR3. Germline V gene sequence: CDR1 SGHTA, CDR2 FQGNSA. CDR3 sequence reads: CASSLEPSGGVRHTDTQYF. For the CDR3, the DNA is TGTGCCAGCAGCTTAGAACCGAGCGGGGGGGTAAGACACACAGATACGCAGTATTTT.

The table lists this clonotype with many counts. The V and J genes are TRBV14 and TRBJ2-7; 7 nucleotides line up with TRBD1. The V gene end was trimmed by 4 bases and the J gene end by 4 bases; junction bases not matched to a gene: 4. Per the germline V gene, CDR1 is SGHDN and CDR2 is FVKESK. This CDR3 comprises 13 residues. Written as DNA, the CDR3 is TGTGCCAGCAGCCTACTGACAGGGTACGAGCAGTACTTC. Amino acid sequence: CASSLLTGYEQYF.

This clonotype was observed many times. The chain is built from TRBV12-3 or TRBV12-4 and TRBJ1-4; possible D gene TRBD1, 6 bases. The V and J ends lost 4 bases and 8 bases respectively, with 11 bases between them. CDR3 size: 13 residues. In DNA, the CDR3 is TGTGCCAGCAGTTCAGGGGTGGACGAAAAACTGTTTTTT. It encodes CASSSGVDEKLFF.

The CDR3 sequence is CSGRGLAGEQETQYF. Written as DNA, the CDR3 is TGCAGTGGAAGGGGGCTAGCGGGGGAACAAGAGACCCAGTACTTC. This sequence joins TRBV20-1 and TRBJ2-5, with 10 bases fitting TRBD2. Trimming removed 7 bases from V and 2 bases from J; junction bases left unmatched: 10. Per the germline V gene, CDR1 is DFQATT and CDR2 is SNEGSKA (reference sequence). CDR3 size: 15 residues.

This clonotype was seen at least ten times. CDR3 sequence: CSVGGQDSNQPQHF. The CDR3 coding sequence is TGCAGCGTAGGGGGACAGGATAGCAATCAGCCCCAGCATTTT. The V call is TRBV29-1, the J call TRBJ1-5; 8 nucleotides agree with TRBD1. Germline lookup yields CDR1 SQVTM and CDR2 ANQGSEA. CDR3 length equals 14 residues. Unmatched junction bases numbered 4, after V lost 6 bases and J lost 0 bases.

This clonotype was recorded at least ten times. The chain joins TRBV6-5 to TRBJ2-3; D is unresolved. The germline gives CDR1 MNHEY, CDR2 SVGAGI. Trimming took 6 bases from V and 1 from J, leaving 14 bases between them. This CDR3 is built from 15 residues. The CDR3 nucleotides are TGTGCCAGCAGCCCCGATGGCCGGGGCACAGATACGCAGTATTTT. Its protein is CASSPDGRGTDTQYF.

This clonotype was picked up a small number of times. The chain links TRBV6-1 to TRBJ1-5, with a tentative D call TRBD1 (5 bases). The CDR3 is 14 residues long. V dropped 6 bases and J dropped 3 bases, with 12 bases sitting between them. Per the germline V gene, CDR1 is MNHNS and CDR2 is SASEGT. The CDR3 sequence is CASSYEQVNQPQHF. As DNA, the CDR3 is TGTGCCAGCAGCTACGAACAGGTCAATCAGCCCCAGCATTTT.

Ten or more counts support this clonotype. CDR3 amino acids: CASSEGGTSERRTDTQYF. For the CDR3, the DNA is TGTGCCAGCAGTGAGGGGGGGACTAGCGAGAGACGGACAGATACGCAGTATTTT. This chain links TRBV2 with TRBJ2-3, with TRBD2 identical over 10 bases. This CDR3 region has 18 residues. V gave up 3 bases and J gave up 3 bases; unmatched junction bases: 12. The V gene's germline CDR1 is SNHLY and CDR2 FYNNEI.

This clonotype was observed many times. The gene calls are TRBV6-5 and TRBJ1-3; D is undetermined. CDR3 length: 15 amino acids. Germline V gene data show CDR1 as MNHEY and CDR2 as SVGAGI. Trimming shortened V by 0 bases and J by 2 bases, and 8 bases separated the two germline ends. Here the CDR3 DNA reads TGTGCCAGCAGTTACTCCCTCGGTACTGGAAACACCATATATTTT. This sequence encodes CASSYSLGTGNTIYF.

Only a few counts were recorded for this clonotype. The chain recombines TRBV27 with TRBJ2-7; D is undetermined. The V end was cut by 0 bases, the J end by 0 bases, with 12 bases between. The CDR3 spans 16 residues. Per the germline V gene, CDR1 is MNHEY and CDR2 is SMNVEV (reference sequence). This chain's CDR3 is CASSLSGGSLSYEQYF. The CDR3 nucleotides read TGTGCCAGCAGTTTATCTGGCGGATCACTCTCCTACGAGCAGTACTTC.

This clonotype was counted many times. This chain connects TRBV29-1 to TRBJ1-2; possible D gene TRBD1, 5 bases. Germline V gene sequence: CDR1 SQVTM, CDR2 ANQGSEA. V was shortened by 1 base and J by 6 bases, with 6 bases between the two germline ends. The CDR3 loop spans 11 amino acids. The CDR3 here is CSVEVRDGYTF. CDR3 nucleotide sequence: TGCAGCGTTGAAGTCAGGGATGGCTACACCTTC.

The CDR3 DNA sequence: TGTGCCAGCAGTTTAACAGGCACAGGGACCACAGATACGCAGTATTTT. Translated: CASSLTGTGTTDTQYF. This chain connects TRBV28 to TRBJ2-3; a possible D gene is TRBD1 (6 bases). Germline CDR1 MDHEN, CDR2 SYDVKM. CDR3 size: 16 residues. Trimming shortened V by 2 bases and J by 2 bases, and 14 bases separated the two germline ends.

The chain has TRBV12-3 or TRBV12-4 and TRBJ1-2; 8 positions agree with TRBD1. Trimming took 8 bases from V and 8 from J; bases not matched to a gene: 10. The length of the CDR3 is 13 residues. CDR3 in DNA: TGTGCCAGCCGGGACAGGTCCCTCGGAGGCTACACCTTC. Amino acids: CASRDRSLGGYTF.

This clonotype has a handful of counts. The chain employs TRBV12-3 or TRBV12-4 and TRBJ1-3; 10 bases agree with TRBD1. J was trimmed by 6 bases and V by 5 bases; bases with no gene match: 10. The CDR3 sequence is 16 residues long. The CDR3 DNA sequence: TGTGCCAGCAGTCCTTTCCTCGGGACAGGGGAAAACACCATATATTTT. This encodes CASSPFLGTGENTIYF.

Ten or more counts support this clonotype. The rearrangement joins TRBV12-3 or TRBV12-4 to TRBJ1-4; possibly TRBD1 for D (6 bases). V was shortened by 3 bases and J by 7 bases, with 15 bases between the two germline ends. CDR3 length: 15 residues. The chain's CDR3 is CASSLHGGESEKLFF. CDR3 nucleotides: TGTGCCAGCAGTTTGCACGGGGGCGAGAGTGAAAAACTGTTTTTT.

This chain uses TRBV5-1 with TRBJ2-1, with TRBD2 identical over 12 bases. CDR1 is SGHRS, CDR2 YFSETQ, per germline. Trimming cost V 0 bases and J 14 bases; bases outside gene matches: 6. The CDR3 sequence is 14 residues long. The CDR3 sequence: CASSLELAGGREFF. The CDR3 nucleotides are TGCGCCAGCAGCTTGGAACTAGCGGGGGGCCGGGAGTTCTTC.

This chain links TRBV7-3 with TRBJ1-1; a possible D gene is TRBD1 (5 bases). V shed 6 bases and J shed 1 base, with 21 bases lying between them. The CDR3 covers 17 residues. Germline CDR1 SGHTA, CDR2 FQGTGA. DNA of the CDR3: TGTGCCAGCAGATCCCAGGGCAGTCCCGCCAAGAACACTGAAGCTTTCTTT. It is translated as CASRSQGSPAKNTEAFF.